This T cell receptor beta chain comes out of a study of human T cells and chemical hapten exposure. Study overall: A roughly 2 cm by roughly 2 cm inner upper arm patch received 2% DPC for sensitization. Study-wide results and limits: The formation of large CDR3 similarity clusters by expanded TCRs significantly exceeded that of controls. The number of TCRs above 1 in 1000 frequency did not change after DPC sensitization.

CDR3 size: 13 residues. From germline, CDR1 is MNHEY and CDR2 SVGEGT. With V trimmed by 5 bases and J by 6 bases, 6 bases remained unmatched. Time point specified: pre-sensitization, week 0. Treatment meaning: therapeutic diphenylcyclopropenone sensitization with weekly scalp DPC. Alopecia patients deemed DPC-suitable, aged 18 to 70, excluding pregnancy. TCRdb re-called the RACE reads with MiXCR, one entry per CDR3 protein. The sample carries about 290,000 distinct CDR3 sequences, around 7% recorded once. This clonotype has a handful of counts. Its antigen is unknown. The specimen comprised whole blood, sampled in connection with sensitization to the hapten diphenylcyclopropenone (DPC). This chain joins TRBV6-2 or TRBV6-3 and TRBJ2-5, with 7 bases lining up with TRBD2. This TCR derives from a young man with alopecia areata. Some clones in this sample may be carry-over from other donors' samples. The CDR3 loop is CASSKTSIQTQYF. CDR3 DNA sequence: TGTGCCAGCAGTAAGACTAGCATCCAGACCCAGTACTTC.